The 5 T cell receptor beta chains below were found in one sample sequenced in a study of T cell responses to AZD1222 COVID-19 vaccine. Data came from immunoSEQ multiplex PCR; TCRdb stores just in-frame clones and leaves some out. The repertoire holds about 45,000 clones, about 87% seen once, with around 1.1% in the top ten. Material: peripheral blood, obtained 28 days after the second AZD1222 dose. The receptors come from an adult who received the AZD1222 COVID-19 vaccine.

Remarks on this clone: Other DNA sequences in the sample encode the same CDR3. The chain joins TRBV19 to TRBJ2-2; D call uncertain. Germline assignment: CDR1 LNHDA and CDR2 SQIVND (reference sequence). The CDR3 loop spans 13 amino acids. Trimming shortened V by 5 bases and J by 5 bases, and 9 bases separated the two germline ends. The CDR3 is CASSPGSTGELFF. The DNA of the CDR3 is TGTGCCAGTAGTCCTGGCAGTACCGGGGAGCTGTTTTTT.

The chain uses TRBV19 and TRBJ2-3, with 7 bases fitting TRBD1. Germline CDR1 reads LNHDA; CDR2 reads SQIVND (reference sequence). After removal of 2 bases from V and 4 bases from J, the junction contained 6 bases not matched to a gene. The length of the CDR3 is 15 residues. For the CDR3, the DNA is TGTGCCAGTAGTATAATGGGACAGAGCCCAGATACGCAGTATTTT. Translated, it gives CASSIMGQSPDTQYF.

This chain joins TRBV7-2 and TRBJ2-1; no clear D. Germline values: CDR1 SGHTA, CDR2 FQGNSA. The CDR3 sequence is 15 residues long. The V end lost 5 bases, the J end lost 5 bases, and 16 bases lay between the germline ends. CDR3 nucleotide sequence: TGTGCCAGCAGCAAATTTTTGACCCGGAACAATGAGCAGTTCTTC. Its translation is CASSKFLTRNNEQFF.

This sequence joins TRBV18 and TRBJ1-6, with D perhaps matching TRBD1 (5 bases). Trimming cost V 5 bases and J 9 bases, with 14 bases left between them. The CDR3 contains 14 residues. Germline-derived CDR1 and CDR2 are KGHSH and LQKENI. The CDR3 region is CASSRDGMGSPLHF. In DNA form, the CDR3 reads TGTGCCAGCTCAAGGGACGGAATGGGTTCACCCCTCCACTTT.

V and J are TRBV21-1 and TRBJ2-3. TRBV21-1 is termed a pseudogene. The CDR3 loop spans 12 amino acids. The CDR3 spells CASSKRRDTQYF. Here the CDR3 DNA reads TGTGCCAGCAGCAAACGAAGAGATACGCAGTATTTT.